The 4 T cell receptor beta chains listed next were all sequenced from one sample in a study of blood T cell repertoires in COVID-19. Sequencing was performed with immunoSEQ multiplex PCR; in TCRdb, only in-frame clones are kept and a portion is missing. In the table there are 330,000 or so clones, about 92% of which are singletons. The sample was PBMCs or T cells enriched from blood (not recorded which). These TCRs come from a woman in her 30s who had recovered from COVID-19.

The chain joins TRBV28 to TRBJ1-1; the match to TRBD1 covers 9 bases. The germline gives CDR1 MDHEN, CDR2 SYDVKM. The CDR3 loop spans 14 amino acids. Unmatched junction bases numbered 7, after V lost 8 bases and J lost 3 bases. The CDR3 bases are TGTGCCAGCGCTCGGACAGGGGTTGACACTGAAGCTTTCTTT. It translates to CASARTGVDTEAFF.

J is TRBJ2-3 and V is TRBV5-1, with TRBD2 matching 13 bases. This CDR3 has 15 residues. Germline CDR1 reads SGHRS; CDR2 reads YFSETQ. With V trimmed by 4 bases and J by 6 bases, 5 bases remained unmatched. The CDR3 loop reads CASSTPTSGGDTQYF. The CDR3 DNA reads TGCGCCAGCAGCACCCCGACTAGCGGGGGGGATACGCAGTATTTT.

This rearrangement joins TRBV5-1 to TRBJ1-2; TRBD1 matches at 12 bases. V lost 5 bases and J lost 6; bases outside the gene matches: 14. The length of the CDR3 is 17 residues. Germline loops: CDR1 SGHRS, CDR2 YFSETQ. CDR3 bases: TGCGCCAGCAGGCCCGGGGGACAGGGGGCAAAACGGGATGGCTACACCTTC. Protein sequence: CASRPGGQGAKRDGYTF. Full variable domain (missing parts from reference TRBV5-1 and TRBJ1-2): KAGVTQTPRYLIKTRGQQVTLSCSPISGHRSVSWYQQTPGQGLQFLFEYFSETQRNKGNFPGRFSGRQFSNSRSEMNVSTLELGDSALYLCASRPGGQGAKRDGYTFGSGTRLTVV.

The V gene is TRBV14, the J gene TRBJ1-6; 8 nucleotides match TRBD1. V gave up 4 bases and J gave up 3 bases; unmatched junction bases: 5. The CDR3 consists of 16 residues. Germline V gene sequence: CDR1 SGHDN, CDR2 FVKESK. The CDR3: CASSRGQVLYNSPLHF. The DNA for the CDR3 is TGTGCCAGCAGCCGGGGACAGGTTCTCTATAATTCACCCCTCCACTTT.